Sequencing of this T cell receptor (beta chain) was carried out in a study of long-term antiretroviral therapy in people with HIV (dated by TCRdb to the early 2020s). About the investigation overall: Collection of the earliest samples took place about a decade ahead of the 2015 WHO recommendation for immediate ART, at a time when ART was typically delayed until CD4 counts fell. This retrospective serial study examined whether starting ART and sustained HIV suppression were associated with changes in the composition and diversity of the TRB repertoire in peripheral blood. A total of about 200 cryopreserved PBMC samples were contributed to the cohort by 30 adults with confirmed HIV infection, with samples collected serially over a mean of about 6 years (range 1-12). About 40% of the 30 participants with HIV were female. Test extractions of a monoclonal T-cell line alongside a few dozen polyclonal samples showed no cross-contamination during QIAcube processing. Findings and caveats that apply to the study as a whole: At every time point, the repertoire was dominated by expanded TRB clones first identified before ART initiation, although this dominance fluctuated and, in many PLHIV, declined after ART. The samples were dated from about 2003 to 2017, and the ART regimens that were used may be less effective than current ART regimens. Inferences about post-ART repertoire changes are limited because no data were available on ART adherence, viral resistance or therapy changes. Because pre-ART samples had limited cell numbers, unsorted PBMC were profiled rather than sorted CD4+ and CD8+ T cells. Because PBMC availability was limited, only the TCR beta chain was sequenced, with no alpha chain pairing. HIV repertoires had narrower CDR3 length ranges than controls, and the network structure suggested an antigen-experienced repertoire that shifted only slightly toward naive after ART. Starting ART was linked to a significant rise in TRB diversity, yet even after long-term ART the diversity remained significantly lower than in transplant donor controls.

The immunoSEQ hsTCRB v3.0 assay was used at survey level resolution for TRB variable region sequencing. The target sequencing depth for TRB was 40,000-50,000 T-cell genomes per sample. TRB libraries were pooled and sequenced on an Illumina MiSeq using a v3 150-cycle kit. From the authors' description of their analysis: Repertoire analysis was performed in R inside a reproducible Nextflow workflow that covered QC, data transformation and analysis. Custom analyses were implemented in LymphoSeq2, an R package for AIRR-Seq data exploration. A handful of samples that yielded fewer than 5000 total TRB sequences were excluded, so that more than 150 HIV repertoires were analyzed. Among the roughly 190 retained HIV repertoires, 55 to 60 were collected before ART initiation and 120 to 140 were collected after ART initiation. Each repertoire was downsampled to 5000 TRB nucleotide sequences, and summary statistics were averaged across 100 downsampling iterations. TRB sequences were retained for analysis only if CDR3 regions of at least seven amino acids were present. Diversity was measured with a Shannon entropy-derived clonality score and the Gini coefficient. In repertoire networks, the top 5000 CDR3 amino acid sequences were linked whenever an edit distance of one separated two sequences. GLIPH2 predicted antigen specificity groups and MHC restriction for TRB CDR3 amino acid sequences. CDR3 amino acid sequences were matched against VDJdb and McPAS-TCR to flag known CMV, EBV, HIV or tissue antigen associations. Pre-ART, post-ART and control groups were compared with Wilcoxon signed-rank tests and Holm-Bonferroni correction. The clones in this table, taken by TCRdb from immuneACCESS, are in-frame only. Not every clone is retained; where verified, under half of the shortfall comes from an unresolved V gene, and the cause of the rest is unknown. Clone size and V and J calls were adopted from that table, with D and trimming inferred from the DNA. The sample profile shows tens of thousands of clones; over 65% of them were found once. The ten largest clones represent approximately 4.5% of the sample.

This clone came up once. This receptor's antigen is unknown. No clone much larger than this one lies a single base away; base qualities are absent. Trimming removed 5 bases from V and 4 bases from J, leaving 12 bases between the germline ends. The CDR3 sequence holds 14 residues, the cysteine and phenylalanine included. The read is trimmed to its CDR3 DNA, 42 bases read in frame from base 1. The germline V gene gives CDR1 as SGHAT and CDR2 as FQNNGV. Participants were included only if at least one PBMC sample before ART initiation and at least two post-ART samples were available. Treatment was received in the United States of America by all participants with HIV. Before DNA extraction, cryopreserved samples of roughly 0.85-11 million PBMC were thawed and then washed. At the time of the earliest PBMC sample, participants with HIV were aged between about 23 and 54 years. Per participant, PBMC samples came from 1-4 timepoints prior to ART initiation and 2-8 timepoints following ART initiation, for a median of 7 samples. For every participant, serial HIV viral load, CD4+ T-cell count, ART history and demographic data were obtained. Genomic DNA was extracted from unsorted PBMC with a Qiagen kit on a QIAcube, with processing performed in batches of 12 samples.

The TCR comes from a man aged 30 to 39 with HIV. The sequencing here drew on unsorted PBMCs, taken approximately 5.7 years after starting antiretroviral therapy. Here the chain combines TRBV11-2 and TRBJ1-5, with the D gene not clear enough to name. This receptor carries the CDR3 CASSQITVNQPQHF. The nucleotides are TGTGCCAGCAGCCAGATCACGGTTAATCAGCCCCAGCATTTT.